This T cell receptor beta chain was obtained from a study of pediatric ulcerative colitis. Background on the study: Seven or eight patients showed pancolitis and two showed left-sided colitis. Study-wide points: No controls had the two rectal clonotypes shared by ulcerative colitis patients.

Notes on this clone: Its matching antigen is unknown.

Before the diagnostic colonoscopy, ulcerative colitis patients were free of immunosuppressive medication. TCRdb's table, derived via immunoSEQ multiplex PCR, lists solely in-frame clones and lacks some. The data contain fewer than 15,000 clones, more than 80% of them singletons. Trimming removed 5 bases from V and 3 bases from J; junction bases left unmatched: 3. In germline, CDR1 is PRHDT, CDR2 FYEKMQ (reference sequence). The CDR3 sequence is 14 residues long. Sequencing was done on a sample of blood. The chain links TRBV13 to TRBJ2-2; TRBD1 aligns across 7 bases. This clonotype was sampled from a boy younger than 18 with moderate ulcerative colitis. CDR3 DNA sequence: TGTGCCAGCAGCGAGGGACAGTACACCGGGGAGCTGTTTTTT. Residues: CASSEGQYTGELFF.